This is a list of T cell receptor beta chains from one sample in a study of early T cells in non-severe SARS-CoV-2 infection. From the 5' RACE reads, TCRdb called clonotypes with MiXCR, one entry per CDR3 protein. Of about 22,000 distinct CDR3 sequences in the sample, 4.5% to 6% were seen once. Source material: whole blood. Receptors originate from an adult who was a healthcare worker with PCR-confirmed SARS-CoV-2 infection or an uninfected control (not recorded which). Both conserved end residues are part of each CDR3. Each record gives: J gene, V gene, CDR3 protein.

TRBJ2-2	TRBV11-2	CASSPGTASTGELFF
TRBJ1-1	TRBV7-8	CASSLAPGGGTEAFF
TRBJ1-5	TRBV7-2	CASSLAQNRAFQPQHF
TRBJ1-5	TRBV11-2	CASSPGQTHQPQHF
TRBJ2-3	TRBV5-5	CASSVTGKGRTDTQYF
TRBJ2-3	TRBV11-2	CASSRPRDIDNTQYF
TRBJ1-5	TRBV7-7	CASSPDRDGPQHF
TRBJ1-5	TRBV6-2/TRBV6-3	CASSYEGRSNQPQHF
TRBJ2-1	TRBV7-2	CASNPRDRPTHNEQFF
TRBJ2-3	TRBV20-1	CSANSGGILTDTQYF
TRBJ2-5	TRBV6-2/TRBV6-3	CASSRLAGVKETQYF
TRBJ2-3	TRBV10-1	CASSEEGRETDTQYF
TRBJ1-5	TRBV20-1	CSATKTGLGQPQHF
TRBJ2-3	TRBV7-2	CASSLAWNPVTDTQYF